Listed here are 10 T cell receptor beta chains from one sample, sequenced in a study of blood T cell repertoires in COVID-19. Sequencing used immunoSEQ multiplex PCR; TCRdb keeps in-frame clones, though not all of them. The table has roughly 200,000 clones, about 82% seen once; the top ten hold approximately 6.2%. Sample: peripheral blood. All receptors come from a man aged 70-80 years with active or convalescent COVID-19.

J is TRBJ2-7 and V is TRBV3-1 (or the pseudogene TRBV3-2); tentative D call: TRBD1 (5 bases). Trimming removed 1 base at V and 0 bases at J, with 10 bases between. The CDR3 loop spans 15 amino acids. The V gene's germline CDR1 is LGHDT and CDR2 YNNKEL (reference sequence). CDR3 DNA sequence: TGTGCCAGCAGCCAAGGATATGACAGCTCCTACGAGCAGTACTTC. This gives the protein CASSQGYDSSYEQYF.

The genes are TRBV30 and TRBJ2-7; the D gene is possibly TRBD2 (5 bases). The CDR3 extends over 12 amino acids. CDR1 and CDR2 (germline): GTSNPN, SVGIG (reference sequence). Trimming left V 7 bases short and J 2 bases short, with 12 bases between. In nucleotides, the CDR3 is TGTGCCTCGTCCCGGCGGGCCTACGAGCAGTACTTC. It translates to CASSRRAYEQYF.

V is TRBV28 and J is TRBJ1-4; D remains unclear. CDR1 is MDHEN, CDR2 SYDVKM, per germline. The V and J ends lost 7 bases and 7 bases respectively, with 7 bases between them. The CDR3 covers 11 residues. The CDR3 DNA reads as TGTGCCAGCATTTCGGGTGAAAAACTGTTTTTT. It codes for CASISGEKLFF. The full variable domain, its missing parts supplied by reference TRBV28 and TRBJ1-4, is DVKVTQSSRYLVKRTGEKVFLECVQDMDHENMFWYRQDPGLGLRLIYFSYDVKMKEKGDIPEGYSVSREKKERFSLILESASTNQTSMYLCASISGEKLFFGSGTQLSVL.

This rearrangement joins TRBV11-2 to TRBJ2-7, with D perhaps TRBD1 (5 bases). The V and J ends lost 2 bases and 1 base respectively, with 15 bases between them. This CDR3 has 16 residues. CDR1 and CDR2 from the germline V gene are SGHAT and FQNNGV. Written as DNA, the CDR3 is TGTGCCAGCAGCTTATTTTCCGACAGTCCTTCCTACGAGCAGTACTTC. Protein sequence: CASSLFSDSPSYEQYF.

The gene calls are TRBV6-5 and TRBJ1-1, with D tentatively TRBD1 (6 bases). The CDR3 totals 15 residues. Germline V gives CDR1 MNHEY, CDR2 SVGAGI. V was trimmed by 6 bases and J by 3 bases, leaving 17 bases between them. The CDR3 DNA sequence: TGTGCCAGCAGAGCTCAACAGGGTTCCCACACTGAAGCTTTCTTT. Translated: CASRAQQGSHTEAFF.

CDR3 protein: CSASTYSGGFYNEQFF. In DNA form, the CDR3 reads TGCAGTGCTAGTACTTATAGCGGGGGGTTCTACAATGAGCAGTTCTTC. The chain links TRBV20-1 to TRBJ2-1, with 10 bases identical to TRBD2. The CDR3 extends over 16 amino acids. The V gene end was trimmed by 3 bases and the J gene end by 3 bases; junction bases not matched to a gene: 8. Per germline, CDR1 DFQATT and CDR2 SNEGSKA (reference sequence).

This clone appeared once. The chain is built from TRBV5-6 and TRBJ1-4; 7 bases align to TRBD1. The germline V gene encodes CDR1 SGHDT and CDR2 YYEEEE. The CDR3 contains 16 residues. Unmatched junction bases numbered 8, after V lost 0 bases and J lost 6 bases. CDR3 nucleotide sequence: TGTGCCAGCAGCTTGGCCCAGGGGGAAAAGGATGAAAAACTGTTTTTT. It specifies CASSLAQGEKDEKLFF. The whole variable domain, remainder taken from reference TRBV5-6 and TRBJ1-4, is DAGVTQSPTHLIKTRGQQVTLRCSPKSGHDTVSWYQQALGQGPQFIFQYYEEEERQRGNFPDRFSGHQFPNYSSELNVNALLLGDSALYLCASSLAQGEKDEKLFFGSGTQLSVL.

V is TRBV2 and J is TRBJ1-4, with 9 positions matching TRBD1. The CDR3 is 17 amino acids. The germline V gene encodes CDR1 SNHLY and CDR2 FYNNEI. The ends lost 6 bases at V and 0 bases at J; junction bases unmatched: 8. In DNA, the CDR3 is TGTGCCAGCAGGAGGGACAGGGCCGGTGCAACTAATGAAAAACTGTTTTTT. Translated, it gives CASRRDRAGATNEKLFF.

The V gene is TRBV5-1, the J gene TRBJ1-4, with 10 bases aligning to TRBD1. V lost 3 bases to trimming and J lost 5 bases; unmatched junction nucleotides: 4. The germline V gene encodes CDR1 SGHRS and CDR2 YFSETQ. The CDR3 totals 15 residues. The CDR3 is CASSWGQGLNEKLFF. CDR3 coding DNA: TGCGCCAGCAGCTGGGGACAGGGGCTCAATGAAAAACTGTTTTTT.

The genes are TRBV11-3 and TRBJ1-1; maybe TRBD1 (6 bases). V lost 0 bases and J lost 5, with 16 bases in between. CDR1 is SGHNT, CDR2 YENEEA, per germline. The CDR3 has 16 residues. For the CDR3, the DNA is TGTGCCAGCAGCTTAGATCGAGGGGGGGATAAGACTGAAGCTTTCTTT. Encoded protein: CASSLDRGGDKTEAFF.